The source of this TCR beta chain is a study of cytomegalovirus exposure and HLA in healthy donors. J was trimmed by 5 bases and V by 0 bases; bases with no gene match: 6. Germline loops: CDR1 SGHRS, CDR2 YFSETQ. The CDR3 runs 18 residues. The PCR contained 60 Vbeta and 13 Jbeta primers. Method: immunoSEQ multiplex PCR; TCRdb's copy keeps in-frame clones and lacks some. Altogether roughly 140,000 clones are present, approximately 80% being singletons, with the ten largest covering around 2.9%. Overall study findings and caveats: Available immune exposure information was restricted to CMV serostatus only.

To note about this clone: The antigen is unknown.

The sequenced material came from PBMCs. J is TRBJ2-2 and V is TRBV5-1; 14 bases fit TRBD2. This clonotype was sampled from a female donor in good health and CMV-seronegative. CDR3 sequence reads: CASSLGRLAGGETGELFF. The CDR3 DNA follows: TGCGCCAGCAGCTTGGGACGACTAGCGGGAGGGGAGACCGGGGAGCTGTTTTTT.